The 26 T cell receptor beta chains given below trace back to one sample, sequenced in a study of T cell responses to AZD1222 COVID-19 vaccine. TCRdb's copy holds only in-frame clones and misses some; the assay was immunoSEQ multiplex PCR. The profile covers some 150,000 clones, with 85% to 90% appearing a single time and 4.3% taken by the ten largest. Sequences were derived from peripheral blood, sampled 28 days after the second AZD1222 dose. These receptors all stem from an adult who received the AZD1222 COVID-19 vaccine.

CDR3 amino acids: CASSQFWTDSPLHF. In DNA form, the CDR3 reads TGTGCCAGCAGCCAATTTTGGACAGATTCACCCCTCCACTTT. The V call is TRBV3-1 (or the pseudogene TRBV3-2), the J call TRBJ1-6, with D maybe TRBD1 (6 bases). V lost 2 bases and J lost 8, with 10 bases in between. The CDR3 runs 14 residues. Germline CDR1 and CDR2: LGHDT and YNNKEL (reference sequence).

This clone showed up just once. The chain is built from TRBV5-5 and TRBJ2-7; 12 bases map to TRBD1. Germline V gene data show CDR1 as SGHKS and CDR2 as YYEKEE (reference sequence). J gave up 5 bases and V 4 bases, and 4 bases lay outside the gene matches. The CDR3 loop spans 14 amino acids. The CDR3 DNA follows: TGTGCCAGCAGCGGGAGGGACAGGGGGCACGAGCAGTACTTC. Translation: CASSGRDRGHEQYF.

CDR3 in amino acids: CSAPRTTEAFF. CDR3 DNA: TGCAGTGCGCCAAGAACCACTGAAGCTTTCTTT. The rearrangement joins TRBV20-1 to TRBJ1-1; no reliable D call. This CDR3 has 11 amino acids. V was trimmed by 6 bases and J by 4 bases, leaving 9 bases between them. The germline gives CDR1 DFQATT, CDR2 SNEGSKA (reference sequence).

The chain employs TRBV7-2 and TRBJ2-5; D is perhaps TRBD2 (7 bases). Germline CDR1 reads SGHTA; CDR2 reads FQGNSA. Trimming stripped 8 bases from V and 4 bases from J, with 14 bases between. This CDR3 is 13 amino acids long. The CDR3 spells CASRGGARETQYF. The CDR3 nucleotides are TGTGCCAGCCGAGGGGGGGCCCGAGAGACCCAGTACTTC.

The chain has TRBV2 and TRBJ2-3; tentative D call: TRBD2 (5 bases). The CDR3 extends over 15 amino acids. Germline V gives CDR1 SNHLY, CDR2 FYNNEI. Trimming took 7 bases from V and 1 from J, leaving 15 bases between them. The CDR3 DNA reads TGTGCCAGCATCGGCCTGGAGGAGGGCACAGATACGCAGTATTTT. Its protein is CASIGLEEGTDTQYF.

The chain combines TRBV11-3 with TRBJ2-5, with D possibly matching TRBD2 (5 bases). The CDR3 is 13 residues long. Trimming took 3 bases from V and 5 from J, leaving 10 bases between them. The germline V gene encodes CDR1 SGHNT and CDR2 YENEEA. The CDR3 is CASSLNRGETQYF. CDR3 DNA: TGTGCCAGCAGCTTGAATCGCGGGGAGACCCAGTACTTC.

The J gene is TRBJ1-1, the V gene TRBV6-1; D is uncertain. The V end was cut by 1 base, the J end by 0 bases, with 6 bases between. The CDR3 runs 14 residues. CDR1 and CDR2 (germline): MNHNS, SASEGT. The CDR3 protein is CASSEVDMNTEAFF. CDR3 bases: TGTGCCAGCAGTGAAGTGGATATGAACACTGAAGCTTTCTTT.

The chain is built from TRBV10-3 and TRBJ2-2, with no clear D. The germline CDR1 and CDR2 sequences are ENHRY and SYGVKD. With 0 bases removed from V and 1 base from J, the gap between germline ends came to 3 bases. CDR3 length: 14 residues. CDR3 coding DNA: TGTGCCATCAGTGAGTCAAAGAACACCGGGGAGCTGTTTTTT. This encodes CAISESKNTGELFF.

The chain is built from TRBV28 and TRBJ1-2; tentative D call: TRBD1 (5 bases). V lost 4 bases, J lost 2 bases, and 11 bases lay in between. Germline CDR1 reads MDHEN; CDR2 reads SYDVKM. CDR3 length equals 14 residues. As DNA, the CDR3 is TGTGCCAGCAGTTATGCCACAGGCAACTATGGCTACACCTTC. Translated: CASSYATGNYGYTF.

V usage is TRBV7-9 and J usage is TRBJ2-1; D call uncertain. V shed 7 bases and J shed 8 bases, with 12 bases lying between them. Germline loops: CDR1 SEHNR, CDR2 FQNEAQ (reference sequence). This CDR3 is built from 12 residues. This chain's CDR3 is CASTLNVDEQFF. The CDR3 coding sequence is TGTGCCAGCACCCTAAACGTAGATGAGCAGTTCTTC.

The J gene is TRBJ2-7, the V gene TRBV20-1; no firm D call. Germline V gene data show CDR1 as DFQATT and CDR2 as SNEGSKA (reference sequence). The length of the CDR3 is 11 residues. V was clipped by 7 bases and J by 4 bases, with 11 bases between them. CDR3 coding DNA: TGCAGTGTTTTAGACGCTTACGAGCAGTACTTC. Residues: CSVLDAYEQYF.

This clone was recorded once. The chain joins TRBV4-3 to TRBJ2-1; TRBD1 matches at 7 bases. The CDR3 covers 15 residues. Germline-derived CDR1 and CDR2 are LGHNA and YSLEER. Unmatched junction bases numbered 3, after V lost 0 bases and J lost 4 bases. In nucleotides, the CDR3 is TGCGCCAGCAGCCAAGAGAAGGGGGCGTACAATGAGCAGTTCTTC. Amino acids: CASSQEKGAYNEQFF.

This clone was picked up a small number of times. V and J are TRBV5-1 and TRBJ1-1, with 9 bases matching TRBD1. The length of the CDR3 is 14 residues. CDR1 and CDR2 from the germline V gene are SGHRS and YFSETQ. V dropped 3 bases and J dropped 6; count of bases not matched to a gene: 6. As DNA, the CDR3 is TGCGCCAGCAGCTACACAGGGGGCAACGCTGAAGCTTTCTTT. It codes for CASSYTGGNAEAFF.

Regarding this clone: The same CDR3 can be traced to other DNA sequences in this sample. V is TRBV6-5 and J is TRBJ1-2, with 7 positions matching TRBD1. Germline V gene data show CDR1 as MNHEY and CDR2 as SVGAGI. J was trimmed by 0 bases and V by 6 bases; bases with no gene match: 4. The CDR3 length is 14 residues. Here the CDR3 reads CASRAGGANYGYTF. CDR3 DNA sequence: TGTGCCAGCAGAGCAGGGGGAGCTAACTATGGCTACACCTTC.

The gene calls are TRBV10-1 and TRBJ1-4; D is unresolved. The CDR3 is 13 amino acids. Per germline, CDR1 WNHNN and CDR2 SYGVQD (reference sequence). Deletions cut 3 bases from V and 8 bases from J, with 10 bases between. In DNA form, the CDR3 reads TGCGCCAGCAGTGAAGCTTACGGGGAAAAACTGTTTTTT. It specifies CASSEAYGEKLFF.

This chain connects TRBV18 to TRBJ2-4, with 10 bases lining up with TRBD1. CDR3 length: 17 amino acids. Trimming removed 3 bases from V and 8 bases from J; junction bases left unmatched: 13. Germline CDR1 reads KGHSH; CDR2 reads LQKENI. This chain's CDR3 is CASSPYTGDRGEHIQYF. The CDR3 region has the DNA TGTGCCAGCTCACCGTACACCGGGGACAGGGGCGAGCACATTCAGTACTTC.

V and J are TRBV2 and TRBJ1-1, with 8 bases lining up with TRBD1. The junction had 9 bases not matched to a gene; V was cut back by 7 bases and J by 5 bases. CDR3 size: 14 residues. Germline CDR1 reads SNHLY; CDR2 reads FYNNEI. The chain's CDR3 is CASKERTGGTEAFF. In DNA, the CDR3 is TGTGCCAGCAAGGAGCGAACAGGGGGAACTGAAGCTTTCTTT.

The chain is built from TRBV20-1 and TRBJ2-5, with D possibly called TRBD1 or TRBD2 (5 bases each). CDR1 is DFQATT, CDR2 SNEGSKA, per germline (reference sequence). The CDR3 has 11 amino acids. The CDR3 sequence: CRLGDGETQYF. The DNA of the CDR3 is TGCAGGCTAGGGGACGGAGAGACCCAGTACTTC.

The CDR3 reads CASSTGDNRGRGYTF. The CDR3 nucleotides are TGCGCCAGCAGCACTGGGGACAACAGGGGACGTGGCTACACCTTC. The chain links TRBV5-1 to TRBJ1-2; 7 bases are a match to TRBD1. The CDR3 length is 15 residues. V shed 4 bases and J 7 bases; nucleotides not matched to a gene: 13. The germline gives CDR1 SGHRS, CDR2 YFSETQ. Full variable domain (missing parts from reference TRBV5-1 and TRBJ1-2): KAGVTQTPRYLIKTRGQQVTLSCSPISGHRSVSWYQQTPGQGLQFLFEYFSETQRNKGNFPGRFSGRQFSNSRSEMNVSTLELGDSALYLCASSTGDNRGRGYTFGSGTRLTVV.

V usage is TRBV7-9 and J usage is TRBJ1-2; D is unresolved. The CDR3 is 13 residues long. CDR1 is SEHNR, CDR2 FQNEAQ, per germline (reference sequence). V was trimmed by 1 base and J by 2 bases, leaving 5 bases between them. The CDR3 DNA sequence: TGTGCCAGCAGCTTAGGAGAAAACTATGGCTACACCTTC. The encoded protein is CASSLGENYGYTF.

The chain combines TRBV18 with TRBJ1-2; 9 nucleotides agree with TRBD1. V trimming: 2 bases; J trimming: 6 bases; junction bases outside the gene matches: 10. CDR1 and CDR2 (germline): KGHSH, LQKENI. CDR3 length equals 16 residues. As DNA, the CDR3 is TGTGCCAGCTCACCATTACGGGGACAGGGTGCCGATGGCTACACCTTC. It is translated as CASSPLRGQGADGYTF.

This chain's CDR3 is CASRDGYEQYF. CDR3 nucleotide sequence: TGTGCCAGCAGGGATGGATACGAGCAGTACTTC. The chain is built from TRBV6-5 and TRBJ2-7; D call uncertain. The CDR3 sequence is 11 residues long. The ends were cut back, 6 bases at V and 4 bases at J, with 7 bases in the middle. CDR1 MNHEY and CDR2 SVGAGI come from the germline V gene.

This clone was observed a few times. This sequence joins TRBV18 and TRBJ1-6; possibly TRBD1 for D (5 bases). Germline V gene lookup returns CDR1 KGHSH and CDR2 LQKENI. The CDR3 loop spans 15 amino acids. V lost 0 bases, J lost 2 bases, and 5 bases lay in between. CDR3 loop: CASSPPGPYNSPLHF. The CDR3 coding sequence is TGTGCCAGCTCACCACCGGGACCCTATAATTCACCCCTCCACTTT.

The CDR3 protein is CASSLGDGPPGANVLTF. The CDR3, as DNA: TGTGCCAGCAGCTTAGGAGACGGACCTCCTGGGGCCAACGTCCTGACTTTC. The chain couples TRBV11-2 to TRBJ2-6; D remains unclear. Trimming shortened V by 1 base and J by 2 bases, and 12 bases separated the two germline ends. The CDR3 consists of 17 residues. Germline V gene data show CDR1 as SGHAT and CDR2 as FQNNGV.

The V and J genes are TRBV27 and TRBJ1-2; the match to TRBD1 covers 7 bases. In germline, CDR1 is MNHEY, CDR2 SMNVEV (reference sequence). Germline trimming cut 5 bases from V and 0 bases from J; bases unmatched to any gene: 6. CDR3 length equals 15 residues. CDR3 protein: CASSPGTAANYGYTF. DNA of the CDR3: TGTGCCAGCAGTCCAGGGACAGCAGCTAACTATGGCTACACCTTC.

As DNA, the CDR3 is TGTGCCAGCAAGGGGCAGCTTCTCGACGAGCAGTTCTTC. It is translated as CASKGQLLDEQFF. This chain uses TRBV12-3 or TRBV12-4 with TRBJ2-1; tentative D call: TRBD1 (5 bases). This CDR3 comprises 13 residues. Trimming shortened V by 7 bases and J by 10 bases, and 17 bases separated the two germline ends.